This T cell receptor beta chain appears in the sequencing data of a study of T cell responses to AZD1222 COVID-19 vaccine. The germline CDR1 and CDR2 sequences are MNHEY and SMNVEV (reference sequence). The CDR3 is 15 amino acids. V was pared by 5 bases and J by 4 bases, with 5 bases of the junction left unmatched. The method was immunoSEQ multiplex PCR; TCRdb's version includes in-frame clones alone and lacks a portion of them. Here the sample spans around 180,000 clones, more than 75% being singletons. The sequencing used peripheral blood, collected on day 0 of MenACWY control vaccination. This chain uses TRBV27 with TRBJ2-7; 13 nucleotides line up with TRBD2. This clonotype originated in an adult in good health. CDR3 loop: CASSTRTSGGYEQYF. CDR3 nucleotides: TGTGCCAGCAGTACGCGGACTAGCGGGGGATACGAGCAGTACTTC.